This TCR beta chain was captured in a study of cytomegalovirus exposure and HLA in healthy donors (dated by TCRdb to about 2017). Broadly, across the study: According to a later analysis, one platform produced both the roughly 120 validation repertoires and the roughly 640 repertoires of the first cohort. The study was designed to test whether signatures of past pathogen exposure could be identified by cataloging public T cell receptors. In addition to the first cohort of roughly 700 subjects, a separate validation cohort of around 110 different subjects was used. To predict cytomegalovirus infection status, the study brought together high-throughput TCR immunosequencing, statistical association of individual TCRs with disease status, and machine learning. Broad study findings and their caveats: Of the cluster scores, roughly 95% were above 0 in a later analysis, which found that TCRs clustered in the first cohort also tended to co-occur in the 120 validation repertoires. A few of the identified cytomegalovirus-associated TCR beta chains were confirmed in vitro to be specific for cytomegalovirus antigens. The study gave a list of some 150 TCR beta chains associated with cytomegalovirus. Most TCR sequences were seen in very few donors, while some public TCRs were found in many individuals. The authors suggested that the approach could potentially be generalized to other disease states and immunological phenotypes. Cytomegalovirus status was reported to be diagnosed by the classifier with high specificity and sensitivity in both the original and validation cohorts. All 120 or so repertoires were used to score co-occurrence in the validation cohort in a later analysis, because that analysis had no HLA typing for the cohort.

Library prep was done by the immunoSEQ multiplex PCR assay. The original methods were these. A statistical classification framework was developed to diagnose cytomegalovirus status using the catalog of TCR beta chain sequences. Drawn from immuneACCESS, this table holds only the in-frame rearrangements with V and J called that TCRdb kept. Clones are partly lost; checked studies trace under half to an unresolved V gene and leave the rest unexplained. The D gene and trimming were derived from the DNA, and the V and J assignments and clone size from that table. The table for this sample lists roughly 70,000 clones; 90% to 95% of them were counted only once. Together, the top ten hold 3.3% of the sample. Separate from the approximately 730-subject first cohort, the validation cohort of some 130 subjects was the group to which the donors belonged. For CDR1 and CDR2, the germline V gene lists SGHVS and FQNEAQ. V is shortened by 0 bases, J by 1 base, and the region joining them spans 10 bases. Spanning cysteine to phenylalanine, the CDR3 consists of 16 amino acids. Only the CDR3 DNA is retained, 48 bases long and in frame from the first base.

As for this clone: It lacks a known antigen. One base away there is no much larger clone; base qualities are not given.

This chain joins TRBV7-8 to TRBJ2-1, with TRBD2 as a weak D call on 5 bases. The receptor was isolated from a man between 18 and 29 years old in good health and CMV-seronegative. The specimen sequenced was PBMCs. The DNA sequence follows: TGTGCCAGCAGCTTAGCAGAGGGCAGGTCCTACAATGAGCAGTTCTTC. This codes for CASSLAEGRSYNEQFF.